This T cell receptor beta chain was retrieved from a study of shared clonotypes between healthy human individuals. General observations from the study: Only a few donors were included, so the genetic and exposure-history diversity represented was limited. Memory subsets generally showed lower estimated richness than naive subsets.

A deep-level run was used for the assay. The genomic DNA of each subset was split evenly across several immunoSEQ plates. Method: immunoSEQ multiplex PCR; TCRdb's copy keeps in-frame clones and lacks some. The table has a few hundred thousand clones, around 87% seen once. The CDR3 length is 12 residues. The germline gives CDR1 SGHAT, CDR2 FQNNGV. Trimming removed 8 bases at V and 0 bases at J, with 5 bases between. Concerning this clone itself: Its cognate antigen is unknown.

Sequenced: memory CD8+ T cells sorted from blood. Subset indicated: CD45RO+ cells pooled with CCR7-negative TemRA cells. The TCR originated in a man between 18 and 29 years old in good health. The chain uses TRBV11-2 and TRBJ1-3; D may be TRBD1 (5 bases). Here the CDR3 DNA reads TGTGCCAGCGGGACCTCTGGAAACACCATATATTTT. This gives the protein CASGTSGNTIYF.